These T cell receptor beta chains were read from a single sample in a study of blood T cell repertoires in COVID-19. Some clones are missing from TCRdb's copy, which holds only in-frame ones; the method was immunoSEQ multiplex PCR. Of about 190,000 clones listed, 82% are singletons. Material: peripheral blood. The receptors were gathered from a woman aged 60-75 years with COVID-19, enrolled during active disease. The conserved cysteine and the conserved F or W are not part of the CDR3 here. Each record gives: V gene, J gene, clone size, CDR3 protein. Clone size is not always given. Where it is, it says once, few, many or a class for expanded clones.

TRBV7-2,TRBJ1-5,once,ASSLFPIQPQH
TRBV9,TRBJ2-2,.,ASGTRGGELF
TRBV5-1,TRBJ1-2,.,ASSPDRDSNYGYT
TRBV29-1,TRBJ1-4,.,SVARGVGATNEKLF
TRBV19,TRBJ1-5,many,ASSRWDLARQGRSGSYQPQH
TRBV15,TRBJ1-5,.,ATSSFCALSGPQH
TRBV2,TRBJ2-3,once,ASSPRTGASTDTQY
TRBV15,TRBJ2-5,few,ATGGQETQY
TRBV4-1,TRBJ2-3,.,ASSPVVVRGIADTQY
TRBV4-2,TRBJ2-7,.,ASSQVFGLDYEQY
TRBV28,TRBJ1-2,few,ASSGRVGGNYGYT
TRBV3-1/TRBV3-2,TRBJ1-1,.,ASSFRTANTEAF
TRBV11-3,TRBJ2-7,.,ASSVRTGDYEQY
TRBV25-1,TRBJ1-1,.,ASSEGGKAF
TRBV5-4,TRBJ1-6,.,ASSLGTGQNSPLH
TRBV3-1/TRBV3-2,TRBJ2-7,.,ASSPWDRAYEQY
TRBV29-1,TRBJ1-3,.,SAQTGGNTIY
TRBV28,TRBJ1-2,.,ASSQRYGYT
TRBV5-1,TRBJ2-5,once,ASSSQGETQY
TRBV19,TRBJ2-7,.,ASRTSGLGPYEQY
TRBV12-3/TRBV12-4,TRBJ2-7,few,ASSNHYEQY
TRBV13,TRBJ1-6,.,ASSLGGAKHSPLH
TRBV30,TRBJ2-3,.,AWKVAGGVTDTQY
TRBV5-1,TRBJ1-4,once,ASSLWGGDEKLF
TRBV5-5,TRBJ2-3,.,ASSLVAGGSADTQY
TRBV7-9,TRBJ1-2,.,ASSLGQGVKRHGYT